The 8 T cell receptor beta chains given below trace back to one sample, sequenced in a study of shared clonotypes between healthy human individuals (dated by TCRdb to between 2020 and 2021). The library came from the immunoSEQ multiplex PCR assay. TCRdb holds this immuneACCESS table with in-frame rearrangements only. Some clones are missing; in checked studies, unresolved V genes explain under half, and the rest has no known cause. Within this sample are about 2.5 million clones, with 85% to 95% of them counted one time only. The ten largest clones represent 0.37% of the sample. Source material: naive CD4+ T cells from PBMCs. According to the study, the label for this sample's cell subset or site signals: CD45RA+ positively selected. The receptor set was obtained from a man aged 18 to 29 in good health. Some clones in this sample may be carry-over from other donors' samples.

The rearrangement links TRBV5-1 to TRBJ1-1, with TRBD1 matching 8 bases. After removal of 0 bases from V and 4 bases from J, the junction contained 8 bases not matched to a gene. This CDR3 has 16 amino acids. From germline, CDR1 is SGHRS and CDR2 YFSETQ. The CDR3 coding sequence is TGCGCCAGCAGCTTGGGCCCAGGGGGCGCCAGCACTGAAGCTTTCTTT. This encodes CASSLGPGGASTEAFF.

This chain connects TRBV14 to TRBJ1-1, with D hard to call. Trimming shortened V by 1 base and J by 2 bases, and 11 bases separated the two germline ends. The germline CDR1 and CDR2 sequences are SGHDN and FVKESK. The CDR3 covers 15 residues. The CDR3 region is CASSQGVGPNTEAFF. CDR3 coding DNA: TGTGCCAGCAGCCAAGGCGTCGGGCCAAACACTGAAGCTTTCTTT.

The rearrangement joins TRBV7-2 to TRBJ2-3; D is perhaps TRBD2 (5 bases). Germline V gene sequence: CDR1 SGHTA, CDR2 FQGNSA. There are 15 residues in the CDR3. Trimming cost V 2 bases and J 0 bases, with 9 bases left between them. This chain's CDR3 is CASSLSGRSTDTQYF. The CDR3 DNA sequence: TGTGCCAGCAGCTTATCGGGGAGAAGCACAGATACGCAGTATTTT.

A word on this clone: Compared with germline, one end of the junction differs, possibly owing to a read error. V gene TRBV7-2 combines with J gene TRBJ2-7; perhaps TRBD1 as D (5 bases). Germline assignment: CDR1 SGHTA and CDR2 FQGNSA. The CDR3 is 13 amino acids. In DNA form, the CDR3 reads TGTGCCAGCAGCTTAGGGGGCGCGTACGAGCAGTGCTTC. Protein sequence: CASSLGGAYEQCF.

In this sample, this clone turned up a few times. Other DNA variants within this sample encode the same CDR3. The chain has TRBV5-1 and TRBJ2-2; tentative D call: TRBD1 (5 bases). The CDR3 is 15 amino acids. The germline V gene encodes CDR1 SGHRS and CDR2 YFSETQ. The ends were cut back, 0 bases at V and 0 bases at J, with 6 bases in the middle. The CDR3 loop reads CASSLDRTNTGELFF. CDR3 coding DNA: TGCGCCAGCAGCTTGGACAGGACGAACACCGGGGAGCTGTTTTTT.

The chain is built from TRBV18 and TRBJ2-6, with D unresolved. Germline values: CDR1 KGHSH, CDR2 LQKENI. The CDR3 totals 16 residues. Trimming removed 3 bases from V and 0 bases from J, with 9 bases in between. CDR3 loop: CASSPVGTSGANVLTF. In DNA form, the CDR3 reads TGTGCCAGCTCACCCGTCGGCACCTCTGGGGCCAACGTCCTGACTTTC. The variable domain in full, completed from reference TRBV18 and TRBJ2-6, reads NAGVMQNPRHLVRRRGQEARLRCSPMKGHSHVYWYRQLPEEGLKFMVYLQKENIIDESGMPKERFSAEFPKEGPSILRIQQVVRGDSAAYFCASSPVGTSGANVLTFGAGSRLTVL.

As to this clone: The junction departs from germline at one end; a sequencing error may be responsible. V and J are TRBV5-4 and TRBJ2-7; D might be TRBD2 (5 bases). In germline, CDR1 is SGHNT, CDR2 YYREEE (reference sequence). The CDR3 is 13 amino acids. CDR3 DNA: TGCGCCAGCAGCTTTACGGGAAATTACGAGCAGTACTTC. It is translated as CASSFTGNYEQYF. The variable domain in full, with the rest retrieved from reference TRBV5-4 and TRBJ2-7, is ETGVTQSPTHLIKTRGQQVTLRCSSQSGHNTVSWYQQALGQGPQFIFQYYREEENGRGNFPPRFSGLQFPNYSSELNVNALELDDSALYLCASSFTGNYEQYFGPGTRLTVT.

A word on this clone: This specimen includes other DNA sequences encoding the same CDR3. The chain couples TRBV5-1 to TRBJ1-1; 7 bases agree with TRBD1. CDR1 and CDR2 (germline): SGHRS, YFSETQ. The CDR3 is 14 residues long. Losses at the gene ends were 4 bases for V and 3 bases for J; bases not matched to a gene: 6. The DNA of the CDR3 is TGCGCCAGCAGCACGGGTAGGGGGCACACTGAAGCTTTCTTT. This codes for CASSTGRGHTEAFF.